These 14 T cell receptor beta chains came from one sample sequenced in a study of shared T cell receptors in the human thymus. Method: immunoSEQ multiplex PCR; TCRdb's copy keeps in-frame clones and lacks some. Of 600,000 or so clones in the sample, roughly 86% were seen once. The sample also formed part of further work on human thymus T cells.

The specimen was thymocytes. Source of these receptors: a boy less than two years old with a congenital heart defect.

The chain employs TRBV6-4 and TRBJ2-3; 8 nucleotides agree with TRBD2. The CDR3 is 17 residues long. Per the germline V gene, CDR1 is MRHNA and CDR2 is SNTAGT. V shed 4 bases, J shed 5 bases, and the junction held 14 bases outside the gene matches. This CDR3 is CASSAERAGEFGDTQYF. The DNA for the CDR3 is TGTGCCAGCAGTGCCGAAAGAGCGGGAGAGTTTGGAGATACGCAGTATTTT.

The chain joins TRBV30 to TRBJ1-5; unclear D gene. The CDR3 has 15 residues. Germline lookup yields CDR1 GTSNPN and CDR2 SVGIG (reference sequence). Trimming stripped 1 base from V and 3 bases from J, with 13 bases between. The CDR3 is CAWSEGGRLNQPQHF. CDR3 coding DNA: TGTGCCTGGAGTGAAGGTGGCCGACTCAATCAGCCCCAGCATTTT. The variable domain in full, with the rest retrieved from reference TRBV30 and TRBJ1-5, is SQTIHQWPATLVQPVGSPLSLECTVEGTSNPNLYWYRQAAGRGLQLLFYSVGIGQISSEVPQNLSASRPQDRQFILSSKKLLLSDSGFYLCAWSEGGRLNQPQHFGDGTRLSIL.

The gene calls are TRBV6-5 and TRBJ1-2; no reliable D call. The V end lost 0 bases, the J end lost 4 bases, and 9 bases lay between the germline ends. Germline-derived CDR1 and CDR2 are MNHEY and SVGAGI. The CDR3 extends over 14 amino acids. For the CDR3, the DNA is TGTGCCAGCAGTTACTCGGAGGGTAGCTATGGCTACACCTTC. Translation gives CASSYSEGSYGYTF.

Here the CDR3 reads CASNGGSGSFATQETQYF. The CDR3 bases are TGTGCCAGCAACGGGGGTAGCGGGAGTTTTGCCACCCAAGAGACCCAGTACTTC. The chain recombines TRBV2 with TRBJ2-5; 9 nucleotides match TRBD2. Germline trimming cut 7 bases from V and 1 base from J; bases unmatched to any gene: 16. The CDR3 contains 18 residues. Looked up from germline, CDR1 is SNHLY and CDR2 is FYNNEI.

The CDR3 is CASSLVPVRGYEQYF. The CDR3 DNA follows: TGTGCCAGCAGCTTAGTTCCGGTCAGGGGCTACGAGCAGTACTTC. The genes are TRBV7-2 and TRBJ2-7; D may be TRBD1 (6 bases). CDR1 is SGHTA, CDR2 FQGNSA, per germline. The CDR3 is 15 residues long. Between the trimmed V and J ends, which lost 1 base and 3 bases, there was a span of 13 bases.

J is TRBJ1-2 and V is TRBV28, with 7 bases identical to TRBD1. Trimming at V came to 1 base and at J to 3 bases, leaving 8 bases not matched to a gene. This CDR3 spans 16 amino acids. The V gene's germline CDR1 is MDHEN and CDR2 SYDVKM. CDR3 sequence (DNA): TGTGCCAGCAGTTTATCGGTGCCAGGGGGATACTATGGCTACACCTTC. This codes for CASSLSVPGGYYGYTF.

This clone was counted between two and nine times. This chain uses TRBV10-3 with TRBJ2-7, with TRBD2 as a possible D gene (6 bases). Germline V lookup: CDR1 ENHRY, CDR2 SYGVKD. Trimming removed 8 bases from V and 5 bases from J, with 13 bases in between. CDR3 length equals 12 residues. In nucleotides, the CDR3 is TGTGCCATCGCGTCTAGCGCCCACGAGCAGTACTTC. Translation: CAIASSAHEQYF.

The rearrangement links TRBV11-2 to TRBJ2-7; TRBD1 is a possible D gene (6 bases). The CDR3 extends over 18 amino acids. CDR1 and CDR2 from the germline V gene are SGHAT and FQNNGV. Trimming shortened V by 5 bases and J by 0 bases, and 23 bases separated the two germline ends. This chain's CDR3 is CASSLRRPGTRSSYEQYF. The CDR3 DNA reads TGTGCCAGCAGCCTAAGGCGTCCCGGGACACGAAGCTCCTACGAGCAGTACTTC.

The CDR3 nucleotides are TGTGCCAGCAAGGGACTGATGGGCTACACCTTC. As protein: CASKGLMGYTF. The rearrangement joins TRBV6-4 to TRBJ1-2, with D possibly TRBD1 on 5 matching bases. Germline lookup yields CDR1 MRHNA and CDR2 SNTAGT. The CDR3 has 11 amino acids. Between the trimmed V and J ends, which lost 7 bases and 8 bases, there was a span of 11 bases.

The chain carries TRBV29-1 and TRBJ2-6, with 14 bases fitting TRBD2. V shed 5 bases and J 4 bases; nucleotides not matched to a gene: 13. This CDR3 contains 19 residues. Germline values: CDR1 SQVTM, CDR2 ANQGSEA. CDR3 sequence (DNA): TGCAGCGTTCCTCAGGGGGGACTAGCGGGAGCGGCGGGGGCCAACGTCCTGACTTTC. It specifies CSVPQGGLAGAAGANVLTF.

The chain joins TRBV7-9 to TRBJ2-3, with TRBD2 identical over 7 bases. CDR3 length equals 18 residues. Germline CDR1 SEHNR, CDR2 FQNEAQ (reference sequence). V shed 5 bases and J 7 bases; nucleotides not matched to a gene: 21. In DNA, the CDR3 is TGTGCCAGCAGCCCCACCCTCCATCTAGCGGAGAGCGTGAATACGCAGTATTTT. Translating it yields CASSPTLHLAESVNTQYF.

The rearrangement links TRBV27 to TRBJ1-2; D gene uncertain. CDR3 length equals 14 residues. Germline V gene sequence: CDR1 MNHEY, CDR2 SMNVEV (reference sequence). V shed 5 bases and J shed 2 bases, with 12 bases lying between them. CDR3 DNA sequence: TGTGCCAGCAGTCCACCGGGAACGAACTATGGCTACACCTTC. Translated, it gives CASSPPGTNYGYTF.

This chain connects TRBV4-1 to TRBJ2-1, with 11 bases matching TRBD2. The trim removed 3 bases at V and 10 bases at J, leaving 14 bases unmatched. The CDR3 is 17 residues long. Germline lookup yields CDR1 MGHRA and CDR2 YSYEKL. CDR3 amino acids: CASSHPLSGRAGEEQFF. The CDR3 DNA follows: TGCGCCAGCAGCCACCCTCTTAGCGGGAGGGCCGGGGAGGAGCAGTTCTTC.

The chain combines TRBV20-1 with TRBJ2-1, with TRBD2 matching over 7 bases. The germline V gene has CDR1 DFQATT and CDR2 SNEGSKA (reference sequence). V gave up 7 bases and J gave up 6 bases; unmatched junction bases: 3. The CDR3 totals 11 residues. The CDR3 loop reads CSGTGGNEQFF. The CDR3 DNA reads TGCAGTGGCACGGGGGGCAATGAGCAGTTCTTC.